Each of the 3 T cell receptor beta chains below was sequenced from the same sample in a study of T cell responses to AZD1222 COVID-19 vaccine. Assay: immunoSEQ multiplex PCR; the TCRdb copy retains only in-frame clones and omits some. The repertoire holds about 160,000 clones, with around 90% as singletons. This sample comprised peripheral blood, obtained 28 days after the second AZD1222 dose. Receptor source: an adult who received the AZD1222 COVID-19 vaccine.

The chain is built from TRBV3-1 (or the pseudogene TRBV3-2) and TRBJ1-1; the D is unclear. Germline CDR1 LGHDT, CDR2 YNNKEL (reference sequence). V lost 7 bases to trimming and J lost 2 bases, with 14 bases between them. The CDR3 length is 14 residues. Here the CDR3 reads CASTLMGINTEAFF. CDR3 DNA sequence: TGTGCCAGCACCTTAATGGGAATTAACACTGAAGCTTTCTTT.

The rearrangement links TRBV3-1 (or the pseudogene TRBV3-2) to TRBJ2-3, with D uncertain. V was shortened by 0 bases and J by 2 bases, with 6 bases between the two germline ends. CDR1 LGHDT and CDR2 YNNKEL come from the germline V gene (reference sequence). CDR3 size: 14 residues. The CDR3 sequence: CASSQDKYTDTQYF. CDR3 DNA: TGTGCCAGCAGCCAAGACAAATACACAGATACGCAGTATTTT.

This chain joins TRBV29-1 and TRBJ2-1; perhaps TRBD2 as D (5 bases). CDR1 SQVTM and CDR2 ANQGSEA come from the germline V gene. V was trimmed by 4 bases and J by 3 bases, leaving 10 bases between them. The CDR3 runs to 13 residues. The CDR3 protein is CSVASGLYNEQFF. In DNA, the CDR3 is TGCAGCGTTGCCAGCGGACTCTACAATGAGCAGTTCTTC.